Below are 3 T cell receptor beta chains sequenced from a single sample in a study of blood T cell repertoires in COVID-19. Here immunoSEQ multiplex PCR was the method, and the copy in TCRdb shows in-frame clones only, minus some. The sample holds 150,000 to 200,000 clones, 86% seen once. Sample: peripheral blood. These receptors originate from a woman in her sixties with COVID-19, enrolled during active disease.

The chain combines TRBV6-2 or TRBV6-3 with TRBJ2-7, with 8 bases aligning to TRBD1. Losses at the gene ends were 4 bases for V and 7 bases for J; bases not matched to a gene: 12. Germline CDR1 is MNHEY and CDR2 is SVGEGT. This CDR3 has 15 residues. The CDR3: CASSSPDRVSEEQYF. CDR3 DNA: TGTGCCAGCAGTTCTCCGGACAGGGTGTCTGAAGAGCAGTACTTC.

The chain links TRBV14 to TRBJ1-2, with 7 bases lining up with TRBD1. The CDR3 spans 14 residues. Looked up from germline, CDR1 is SGHDN and CDR2 is FVKESK. V shed 4 bases and J 4 bases; nucleotides not matched to a gene: 6. CDR3 nucleotides: TGTGCCAGCAGCCGGGTCGACAGGGTCTATGGCTACACCTTC. It is translated as CASSRVDRVYGYTF.

The V gene is TRBV19, the J gene TRBJ1-5, with 10 bases lining up with TRBD1. Germline V lookup: CDR1 LNHDA, CDR2 SQIVND (reference sequence). The CDR3 is made up of 15 amino acids. The junction had 6 bases not matched to a gene; V was cut back by 4 bases and J by 6 bases. CDR3 loop: CASSTAGTGVQPQHF. The CDR3 DNA reads as TGTGCCAGTAGTACCGCCGGGACAGGGGTTCAGCCCCAGCATTTT.